The entry that follows covers one TCR beta chain sequence. A single count supports this clone. It has no known antigen specificity. No base quality values were provided; no much bigger clone lies one nucleotide off. Separate from the approximately 670-subject first cohort, the validation cohort of around 130 subjects was the group to which the donors belonged. The data belong to a study of cytomegalovirus exposure and HLA in healthy donors (dated by TCRdb to 2015 to 2018). Looking at the study overall: The 500 to 800 repertoires of the first cohort and the 95 to 150 validation repertoires were produced on the same platform, according to a later analysis. The study aimed to test whether cataloging public T cell receptors could reveal signatures of past pathogen exposure. In addition to the first cohort of 666 subjects, a separate validation cohort of approximately 110 different subjects was used. The study combined high-throughput TCR immunosequencing, statistical association of individual TCRs with disease status, and machine learning to predict cytomegalovirus infection status. Overall study outcomes, separate from this receptor: A later analysis had no HLA typing for the validation cohort, so co-occurrence there was scored across all 120 repertoires. According to the authors, the approach could potentially be generalized to other disease states and immunological phenotypes. In vitro tests confirmed that a few of the cytomegalovirus-associated TCR beta chains recognize cytomegalovirus antigens. A total of 150 to 200 TCR beta chains were listed by the study as associated with cytomegalovirus. Of the cluster scores, approximately 94% were above 0 in a later analysis, which found that TCRs clustered in the first cohort also tended to co-occur in the 130 or so validation repertoires. Most TCR sequences were seen in very few donors, while some public TCRs were found in many individuals. In both the original and validation cohorts, the classifier was reported to diagnose cytomegalovirus status with high specificity and sensitivity.

Receptor amplification or capture employed the immunoSEQ multiplex PCR assay. The original pipeline was this. A statistical classification framework was built for diagnosing cytomegalovirus status from the catalog of TCR beta chain sequences. In its TCRdb copy, this immuneACCESS table keeps in-frame sequences only and misses some clones. Where compared with another copy, unresolved V genes explain less than half of these, and the others have no known cause. The V and J calls and the clone size are those of that table, but D and trimming were determined from the DNA. Here the sample has 100,000 to 150,000 clones; around nine tenths occur a single time. The ten largest make up approximately 3.3% of the sample. The germline V gene provides CDR1 MGHRA and CDR2 YSYEKL. Measured from the cysteine to the phenylalanine, the CDR3 is 15 residues long. Here the CDR3 DNA is all that survives: 45 bases in frame from base 1. The junction shows trimming of 4 bases on V and 5 bases on J, and the gene matches do not reach 4 bases of it.

The sample taken for sequencing was PBMCs. The chain employs TRBV4-1 and TRBJ1-4, and TRBD1 matches 10 of the central bases. The receptor's source is a man aged 25 to 40 in good health and CMV-seronegative. The nucleotide sequence is given as TGCGCCAGCAGCCGTTCGGGACAGGGGAATGAAAAACTGTTTTTT. It translates to CASSRSGQGNEKLFF.